This T cell receptor beta chain stems from a study of blood T cells in healthy people across ages. There are a few counts of this clonotype. The authors extracted at least 6 micrograms of total RNA per sample. This CDR3 is built from 16 residues. Trimming took 1 base from V and 4 from J, leaving 14 bases between them. CDR1 is LNHNV and CDR2 is YYDKDF in the germline V gene (reference sequence). It was with a sample-barcoded 5' primer and a J-beta primer mix that a second PCR of about 6 to 12 cycles was run. Via MiXCR, TCRdb re-called the 5' RACE reads, giving one row per CDR3 protein. This table has 1.5 million to 2 million distinct CDR3 sequences, over 25% appearing once.

The sequenced sample was blood. The V and J genes are TRBV15 and TRBJ1-3, with TRBD1 as a possible D gene (5 bases). The origin of this receptor is a woman in her thirties in good health. CDR3 DNA: TGTGCCACCAGCAGAGCCACCACGTCAGGGGGAAACACCATATATTTT. It yields the protein CATSRATTSGGNTIYF.